A selection of T cell receptor beta chains follows, all from one sample in a study of shared clonotypes between healthy human individuals. Data came from immunoSEQ multiplex PCR; TCRdb stores just in-frame clones and leaves some out. The sample records approximately 590,000 clones, 95% being singletons. Specimen: naive CD8+ T cells sorted from blood. The receptors originated from a woman in her twenties or thirties in good health. Each CDR3 is given with its conserved first and last residue. A D gene is named only where the DNA matches it firmly. Where a row states a size, it is once, few, many or the class of an expanded clone; other rows omit it.

NA | NA | TRBJ1-1 | TRBV7-6 | CASSFGLNTEAFF | TGTGCCAGCAGCTTTGGTCTGAACACTGAAGCTTTCTTT
NA | TRBD1 | TRBJ1-1 | TRBV27 | CASSFFFTGGAHTEAFF | TGTGCCAGCAGTTTCTTTTTTACAGGGGGCGCGCACACTGAAGCTTTCTTT
NA | NA | TRBJ2-5 | TRBV29-1 | CSGTVQDRIYQETQYF | TGCAGCGGGACCGTGCAGGACAGAATATACCAAGAGACCCAGTACTTC
NA | NA | TRBJ1-2 | TRBV5-5 | CASSPDLRFSYGYTF | TGTGCCAGCAGCCCGGACCTTCGTTTTAGCTATGGCTACACCTTC
NA | TRBD1 | TRBJ2-1 | TRBV25-1 | CASSEAYRDRGSYNEQFF | TGTGCCAGCAGTGAGGCCTACCGGGACAGGGGATCCTACAATGAGCAGTTCTTC
once | NA | TRBJ2-5 | TRBV5-4 | CASSNRDLEETQYF | TGTGCCAGCAGCAACCGGGACTTAGAAGAGACCCAGTACTTC
NA | NA | TRBJ1-3 | TRBV5-1 | CASSPSGRAQIGNTIYF | TGCGCCAGCAGCCCGTCCGGCCGAGCTCAGATTGGAAACACCATATATTTT
NA | NA | TRBJ1-2 | TRBV5-6 | CASSLTVTANYGYTF | TGTGCCAGCAGCTTGACCGTGACAGCTAATTATGGCTACACCTTC
NA | NA | TRBJ1-1 | TRBV28 | CASSAPLGSEAFF | TGTGCCAGCAGCGCCCCCTTGGGCAGTGAAGCTTTCTTT
once | TRBD2 | TRBJ2-7 | TRBV27 | CASSSTDSGRVYEQYF | TGTGCCAGCAGTTCCACAGATAGCGGGAGGGTCTACGAGCAGTACTTC
once | TRBD1 | TRBJ2-7 | TRBV4-1 | CASSQGGTGSFYEQYF | TGCGCCAGCAGCCAAGGGGGGACAGGGAGTTTTTACGAGCAGTACTTC
once | NA | TRBJ2-2 | TRBV7-9 | CASSLSSGELFF | TGTGCCAGCAGCTTATCTTCCGGGGAGCTGTTTTTT
NA | TRBD2 | TRBJ2-1 | TRBV4-2 | CASSRARTSGWDNEQFF | TGTGCCAGCAGCCGAGCCCGGACTAGCGGGTGGGACAATGAGCAGTTCTTC
NA | NA | TRBJ2-6 | TRBV9 | CASSVVPSGANVLTF | TGTGCCAGCAGCGTAGTTCCTTCCGGGGCCAACGTCCTGACTTTC
NA | NA | TRBJ1-4 | TRBV10-2 | CASRNTGEANEKLFF | TGCGCCAGTAGAAACACAGGAGAAGCTAATGAAAAACTGTTTTTT
NA | TRBD1 | TRBJ1-4 | TRBV2 | CASSESRTGRERKLFF | TGTGCCAGCAGTGAATCCCGGACAGGGCGTGAAAGAAAACTGTTTTTT
NA | TRBD1 | TRBJ1-5 | TRBV27 | CASSAGQGATQPQHF | TGTGCCAGCAGTGCCGGACAGGGGGCTACTCAGCCCCAGCATTTT